This section outlines one T cell receptor beta chain sequence together with its context. The data originate from a study of blood T cell repertoires in COVID-19. Study context: Samples representing acute and convalescent COVID-19 were sourced from the United States, Italy and Spain. PBMCs, B-cell-depleted T cells, or T cells were the source of the cDNA or gDNA that made up the material.

Germline V lookup: CDR1 SGHVS, CDR2 FNYEAQ. Trimming took 4 bases from V and 2 from J; bases not matched to a gene: 10. The CDR3 has 17 amino acids. Original processing notes: Nucleated cell counts were estimated from reference gene primer amplification. TCRdb's table, derived via immunoSEQ multiplex PCR, lists solely in-frame clones and lacks some. The DNA was the basis for D and trimming; V, J and clone size are from that table. The sample contains some 140,000 clones, around 86% of which appear only once. Sample: peripheral blood. The chain uses TRBV7-6 and TRBJ2-3; 9 nucleotides line up with TRBD1. This clonotype originated in a woman aged 50 to 60 who had recovered from COVID-19. The CDR3: CASSSPAGTGPTDTQYF. The CDR3 nucleotides read TGTGCCAGCAGCTCCCCGGCCGGGACAGGGCCCACAGATACGCAGTATTTT. Full variable domain (rest looked up from reference TRBV7-6 and TRBJ2-3): GAGVSQSPRYKVTKRGQDVALRCDPISGHVSLYWYRQALGQGPEFLTYFNYEAQQDKSGLPNDRFSAERPEGSISTLTIQRTEQRDSAMYRCASSSPAGTGPTDTQYFGPGTRLTVL.